The sequence of this TCR beta chain was determined in a study of blood T cells in healthy people across ages. Peripheral blood, about 9.3 milliliters per donor, was collected. This clonotype was seen a few times. No antigen is known for it. Then a second PCR, running roughly 7 to 11 cycles, was carried out with a sample-barcoded 5' primer and a J-beta primer mix. Through a template-switch adaptor with 12 random nucleotides, each cDNA molecule received a tag. Every sample returned 2.5 million or more CDR3-containing paired-end reads. TCRdb analysed the 5' RACE reads with MiXCR anew, one entry per CDR3 protein. The sample holds about 600,000 distinct CDR3 sequences; 47% are singletons and the top ten take around 24%. Points from the study as a whole: Observed TCR beta diversity per million T cells went down as age went up. This fall followed a roughly linear course with age.

The V and J ends lost 4 bases and 8 bases respectively, with 15 bases between them. The CDR3 runs to 14 residues. Germline loops: CDR1 SGHTA, CDR2 FQGNSA. The V and J genes are TRBV7-2 and TRBJ2-4; tentative D call: TRBD1 (8 bases). The clonotype comes from a man at least 80 years old in good health. Sequencing was done on a sample of blood. This chain's CDR3 is CASSSRTGRDIQYF. The CDR3 DNA sequence: TGTGCCAGCAGCTCAAGGACAGGGAGGGACATTCAGTACTTC.